Listed below are T cell receptor beta chains from one sample, sequenced in a study of T cells in Graves' hyperthyroidism and ophthalmopathy. TCRdb redid the calling of the multiplex PCR reads with MiXCR, one entry per CDR3 protein. The data show nearly 750,000 distinct CDR3 sequences, with just over 35% seen just once and roughly 30% held by the top ten. Material for sequencing was blood. The receptors come from a woman aged 40 to 49 with Graves' hyperthyroidism. CDR3s include the opening cysteine and the closing phenylalanine or tryptophan. Each record gives: V gene, D gene, clone size, J gene, CDR3 length, CDR3 protein, CDR3 DNA. A D gene is named only where the DNA matches it firmly. Clone size is given for some rows only: seen once, a few or many times, or a class if the clone is expanded.

>TRBV7-9|-|-|TRBJ1-1|13
CASSLVGQGGAFF
TGTGCCAGCAGCTTAGTGGGCCAGGGAGGCGCTTTCTTT
>TRBV7-2|-|-|TRBJ1-2|13
CASSSTQNYGYTF
TGTGCCAGCAGCTCAACCCAAAACTATGGCTACACCTTC
>TRBV6-6|TRBD1|many|TRBJ1-1|13
CASSKLRTGEAFF
TGTGCCAGCAGTAAACTCCGGACAGGGGAAGCTTTCTTT
>TRBV4-3|TRBD2|-|TRBJ2-5|15
CASSFSGGTQETQYF
TGCGCCAGCAGCTTCAGCGGGGGGACCCAAGAGACCCAGTACTTC
>TRBV7-9|TRBD1|-|TRBJ1-1|13
CASSPRGTGKAFF
TGTGCCAGCAGCCCCCGGGGGACAGGGAAAGCTTTCTTT
>TRBV7-9|TRBD1|many|TRBJ1-1|15
CASSLQGVRLTEAFF
TGTGCCAGCAGCCTACAGGGGGTACGGTTAACTGAAGCTTTCTTT
>TRBV12-3/TRBV12-4|-|few|TRBJ1-2|14
CASSLRRSPNGYTF
TGTGCCAGCAGTTTACGCAGATCTCCCAATGGCTACACCTTC
>TRBV9|-|many|TRBJ2-5|16
CASSKSKRVNQETQYF
TGTGCCAGCAGCAAGTCTAAGCGAGTAAACCAAGAGACCCAGTACTTC
>TRBV20-1|TRBD1|-|TRBJ1-5|15
CSARRTGFSNQPQHF
TGCAGTGCTAGACGGACAGGGTTTAGCAATCAGCCCCAGCATTTT
>TRBV10-3|TRBD1|-|TRBJ1-1|14
CAISGIQGNSEAFF
TGTGCCATCAGTGGGATACAGGGGAACTCTGAAGCTTTCTTT
>TRBV7-9|-|-|TRBJ2-7|14
CASSPHPSLYEQYF
TGTGCCAGCAGTCCCCACCCGTCTCTCTACGAGCAGTACTTC
>TRBV20-1|-|few|TRBJ2-7|15
CSARALRGAGYEQYF
TGCAGTGCTAGAGCGCTCCGGGGGGCAGGCTACGAGCAGTACTTC
>TRBV20-1|-|many|TRBJ2-7|15
CSARPSMRVSYEQYF
TGCAGTGCTAGACCTTCGATGCGCGTGTCCTACGAGCAGTACTTC
>TRBV19|-|-|TRBJ1-1|15
CASSPGGLRNTEAFF
TGTGCCAGTAGCCCGGGGGGACTGCGGAACACTGAAGCTTTCTTT
>TRBV7-3|-|-|TRBJ1-1|14
CASSLKGWDTEAFF
TGTGCCAGCAGCCTTAAGGGGTGGGACACTGAAGCTTTCTTT
>TRBV7-2|TRBD1|few|TRBJ1-2|18
CASSYKTGVVSLTYGYTF
TGTGCCAGCAGCTATAAAACAGGGGTTGTGTCCCTCACCTATGGCTACACCTTC
>TRBV11-2|-|-|TRBJ1-3|15
CASSPEGSGGNTIYF
TGTGCCAGCAGCCCTGAGGGTTCGGGTGGAAACACCATATATTTT
>TRBV2|-|many|TRBJ2-2|12
CASSGHTGELFF
TGTGCCAGCAGCGGACACACCGGGGAGCTGTTTTTT
>TRBV3-1|-|many|TRBJ2-5|12
CASRPAGQTQYF
TGTGCCAGCAGACCCGCGGGGCAGACCCAGTACTTC
>TRBV12-3/TRBV12-4|-|-|TRBJ2-3|18
CASSFRGTRDPSTDTQYF
TGTGCCAGCAGTTTTCGAGGGACAAGGGACCCTAGCACAGATACGCAGTATTTT
>TRBV29-1|-|medium-sized|TRBJ2-7|10
CSVEDHEQYF
TGCAGCGTTGAAGACCACGAGCAGTACTTC
>TRBV7-2|-|few|TRBJ1-2|17
CASSYPKGRGGYYGYTF
TGTGCCAGCAGCTATCCTAAGGGACGAGGGGGATACTATGGCTACACCTTC
>TRBV29-1|-|many|TRBJ2-5|11
CSGRLEETQYF
TGCAGCGGCCGGCTAGAGGAGACCCAGTACTTC
>TRBV2|-|few|TRBJ1-1|11
CASLLYTEAFF
TGTGCCAGCTTACTCTACACTGAAGCTTTCTTT
>TRBV9|TRBD1|-|TRBJ2-3|14
CASSVDRVTDTQYF
TGTGCCAGCAGCGTTGACAGGGTGACAGATACGCAGTATTTT
>TRBV4-1|-|few|TRBJ2-6|17
CASSQVGRSSGANVLTF
TGCGCCAGCAGCCAAGTCGGCCGTAGCTCTGGGGCCAACGTCCTGACTTTC
>TRBV12-3/TRBV12-4|-|many|TRBJ1-2|13
CASSRTGHYGYTF
TGTGCCAGCAGCCGGACCGGCCACTATGGCTACACCTTC
>TRBV11-2|-|-|TRBJ1-2|14
CASSQSTGNYGYTF
TGCGCCAGCAGCCAGTCGACCGGGAACTATGGCTACACCTTC
>TRBV6-1|-|many|TRBJ1-5|14
CASSTTPQVQPQHF
TGTGCCAGCTCCACGACCCCGCAAGTTCAGCCCCAGCATTTT
>TRBV5-1|-|-|TRBJ1-1|14
CASSLAGINSEAFF
TGCGCCAGCAGCTTGGCCGGGATCAATTCCGAAGCTTTCTTT
>TRBV7-9|-|-|TRBJ2-1|10
CATSRDEQFF
TGTGCCACCTCCAGGGATGAGCAGTTCTTC
>TRBV28|-|few|TRBJ2-5|16
CASSKPRGARRETQYF
TGTGCCAGCAGTAAGCCTCGGGGGGCACGTCGTGAGACCCAGTACTTC
>TRBV10-1|-|many|TRBJ1-5|14
CASSAGSSNQPQHF
TGCGCCAGCAGTGCGGGCAGTAGCAATCAGCCCCAGCATTTT
>TRBV12-3/TRBV12-4|TRBD2|few|TRBJ2-5|15
CASSLEAGGQETQYF
TGTGCCAGCAGCCTCGAAGCGGGAGGACAAGAGACCCAGTACTTC
>TRBV10-1|-|once|TRBJ2-7|13
CASSESQGTEQYF
TGCGCCAGCAGTGAGTCGCAGGGGACGGAGCAGTACTTC
>TRBV7-8|-|many|TRBJ2-5|13
CASSFDRLETQYF
TGTGCCAGCAGCTTCGACAGGCTAGAGACCCAGTACTTC
>TRBV10-2|TRBD1|-|TRBJ1-1|18
CASSPLRPGQGAKSEAFF
TGTGCCAGCTCACCACTAAGACCGGGACAGGGAGCCAAGAGTGAAGCTTTCTTT
>TRBV5-1|-|many|TRBJ1-4|14
CASSFGGANEKLFF
TGTGCCAGCAGCTTTGGGGGGGCGAATGAAAAACTGTTTTTT
>TRBV6-5|TRBD1|-|TRBJ1-2|15
CASSSRGVGHYGYTF
TGTGCCAGCAGTTCCAGGGGGGTAGGACACTATGGCTACACCTTC
>TRBV2|-|many|TRBJ2-7|16
CASSEWTNRRVYEQYF
TGTGCCAGCAGTGAATGGACTAATCGGCGGGTCTACGAGCAGTACTTC
>TRBV7-9|-|many|TRBJ1-2|16
CASSYPPDRRSYGYTF
TGTGCCAGCAGCTACCCACCGGACAGACGTTCCTATGGCTACACCTTC
>TRBV9|TRBD1|-|TRBJ1-3|18
CASSITGVLTLSGNTIYF
TGTGCCAGCAGCATTACAGGGGTGCTTACACTCTCTGGAAACACCATATATTTT
>TRBV29-1|-|-|TRBJ2-6|16
CSVVIGPFSGANVLTF
TGCAGCGTTGTTATAGGGCCCTTCTCTGGGGCCAACGTCCTGACTTTC
>TRBV20-1|-|-|TRBJ1-4|14
CSASGGATNEKLFF
TGCAGCGCTTCGGGGGGAGCAACTAATGAAAAACTGTTTTTT
>TRBV7-9|TRBD1|few|TRBJ1-2|16
CASSQVLQGDVYGYTF
TGCGCCAGCAGCCAAGTCTTGCAGGGGGATGTCTATGGCTACACCTTC
>TRBV7-9|TRBD1|few|TRBJ2-7|15
CASSSPGTGVYEQYF
TGTGCCAGCAGCTCTCCCGGGACAGGGGTCTACGAGCAGTACTTC
>TRBV7-2|TRBD1|-|TRBJ2-7|15
CASSHSGTGDYEQYF
TGCGCCAGCAGCCACTCCGGGACAGGGGACTACGAGCAGTACTTC
>TRBV10-2|TRBD2|few|TRBJ2-7|14
CASSVTSGRYEQYF
TGCGCCAGCAGTGTAACTAGCGGGAGGTACGAGCAGTACTTC
>TRBV10-3|-|-|TRBJ1-4|14
CAISGGSFEEKLFF
TGTGCCATCAGTGGTGGGTCGTTTGAGGAAAAACTGTTTTTT
>TRBV5-8|TRBD1|many|TRBJ1-6|14
CASSWDRPNSPLHF
TGTGCCAGCAGCTGGGACAGGCCAAATTCACCCCTCCACTTT